This T cell receptor beta chain derives from a study of blood T cell repertoires in COVID-19. Whole-study context: T cells, B-cell-depleted T cells, or PBMCs provided the cDNA or gDNA that served as material.

Authors' data handling: Scientists estimated how many nucleated cells there were by amplifying reference gene primers. The data were produced by immunoSEQ multiplex PCR, yet TCRdb's version contains in-frame clones alone and is incomplete. Clonal size and the V and J genes are those of that table, whereas D and trimming came from the DNA. Here the sample spans under 350,000 clones, 85% to 90% being singletons. This clone was observed a few times. The TCR was taken from a man younger than 35 with active or convalescent COVID-19. The source material was peripheral blood.

The DNA of the CDR3 is TGTGCCACCTCCAAGCGGGGTGGGACCGGGGAGCTGTTTTTT. Its protein is CATSKRGGTGELFF. The chain couples TRBV27 to TRBJ2-2; 7 bases are shared with TRBD2. Trimming took 10 bases from V and 5 from J; bases not matched to a gene: 10. The CDR3 covers 14 residues. CDR1 and CDR2 from the germline V gene are MNHEY and SMNVEV (reference sequence).